This is a list of T cell receptor beta chains from one sample in a study of blood T cell repertoires in COVID-19. TCRdb's copy holds only in-frame clones and misses some; the assay was immunoSEQ multiplex PCR. There are about 370,000 clones in the sample; roughly nine tenths occur only once, and roughly 0.9% lies in the top ten. Sequenced: PBMCs or T cells enriched from blood (not recorded which). These receptors all come from a woman in her thirties or forties who had been exposed to COVID-19. Both conserved end residues are part of each CDR3. Each record gives: J gene, V gene, clone size, D gene, CDR3 DNA, CDR3 protein. A D gene is named only where the DNA matches it firmly. A row's size may be missing; if present it is once, few, many or a size class.

TRBJ2-6 TRBV5-1 once NA TGCGCCAGCAGCTTGGGCCCGGGAACCAACGTCCTGACTTTC CASSLGPGTNVLTF
TRBJ2-7 TRBV18 NA NA TGTGCCAGCTCACCGGGCCGGAACTACGAGCAGTACTTC CASSPGRNYEQYF
TRBJ2-3 TRBV7-9 NA TRBD2 TGTGCCAGCAGCTCGACAGGTCTAGCGGGGGGGCCGACAGATACGCAGTATTTT CASSSTGLAGGPTDTQYF
TRBJ1-5 TRBV5-5 NA NA TGTGCCAGCAGCTTGGAAGGGGGATATAGCAATCAGCCCCAGCATTTT CASSLEGGYSNQPQHF
TRBJ2-7 TRBV7-6 NA TRBD1 TGTGCCAGCAGCTGGGGACAGACCTACGAGCAGTACTTC CASSWGQTYEQYF
TRBJ2-5 TRBV12-3/TRBV12-4 NA NA TGTGCCAGCCGTGGGCGGGGTGGGGCCCAGTACTTC CASRGRGGAQYF
TRBJ1-5 TRBV27 NA NA TGTGCCAGCAGTTTACGCGGGAATAGCAATCAGCCCCAGCATTTT CASSLRGNSNQPQHF
TRBJ2-2 TRBV19 NA NA TGTGCCAGCTTCTATACAAAAAAGACTGGGAACACCGGGGAGCTGTTTTTT CASFYTKKTGNTGELFF
TRBJ2-5 TRBV5-4 NA NA TGTGCCAGCAGCTTGCTCCCCCCTCAGGGTCAAGAGACCCAGTACTTC CASSLLPPQGQETQYF
TRBJ2-7 TRBV7-7 NA TRBD2 TGTGCTAGCAGTTATCTTAGCGGGGGGACAACCTACGAGCAGTACTTC CASSYLSGGTTYEQYF
TRBJ2-2 TRBV24-1 NA TRBD1 TGTGCCACCAGAGGACAGGGGAACACCGGGGAGCTGTTTTTT CATRGQGNTGELFF
TRBJ1-2 TRBV9 NA NA TGTGCCAGCAGCGTAAAACAGGTAGCTAACTATGGCTACACCTTC CASSVKQVANYGYTF
TRBJ1-1 TRBV5-1 NA TRBD1 TGCGCCAGCAGCTCCATCCAGGGGGTTAACTTTGGGGCTTTCTTT CASSSIQGVNFGAFF
TRBJ2-1 TRBV7-9 NA TRBD2 TGTGCCAGCAGCCCAATAGCGGGAGGGGAGTACAATGAGCAGTTCTTC CASSPIAGGEYNEQFF
TRBJ1-1 TRBV6-5 NA NA TGTGCCAGCAGTTACGCCATTCGAGGGTCCACTGAAGCTTTCTTT CASSYAIRGSTEAFF
TRBJ2-7 TRBV27 NA NA TGTGCCAGCACCAGAAGGGGTACGGGCACCTACGAGCAGTACTTC CASTRRGTGTYEQYF
TRBJ1-1 TRBV2 NA NA TGTGCCAGCAGCGCCCTTGGACGGAGGATGAACACTGAAGCTTTCTTT CASSALGRRMNTEAFF
TRBJ2-1 TRBV18 NA NA TGTGCCAGCTCACCACTGGGGGCTGGTGATGAGCAGTTCTTC CASSPLGAGDEQFF
TRBJ1-6 TRBV27 NA NA TGTGCCAGCAGTTTAGGGAGGGTCAATTCACCCCTCCACTTT CASSLGRVNSPLHF
TRBJ1-4 TRBV19 NA TRBD1 TGTGCCAGTAGTATGGGACAGGGATCGGAAAAACTGTTTTTT CASSMGQGSEKLFF
TRBJ1-1 TRBV27 NA TRBD1 TGTGCCAGCAGTTTAACAGGGGGAGGGAAGGAAGCTTTCTTT CASSLTGGGKEAFF
TRBJ1-6 TRBV23-1 NA NA TGCGCCAGCAGTCAACTAGTCAGGGATAATTCACCCCTCCACTTT CASSQLVRDNSPLHF
TRBJ1-1 TRBV5-4 NA NA TGTGCCAGCAGCTTGAATGGCCCGGGACAATTGGGTTTCTTT CASSLNGPGQLGFF
TRBJ2-1 TRBV30 NA TRBD2 TGTGCCTGGAGTGTATTGGGACTAGAGATCGATGAGCAGTTCTTC CAWSVLGLEIDEQFF
TRBJ2-7 TRBV15 few NA TGTGCCACCAGCAGAGATCAAGTTGGAGGGAGGTCCTACGAGCAGTACTTC CATSRDQVGGRSYEQYF
TRBJ2-7 TRBV9 NA NA TGTGCCAGCAGCGTAGATCCGGGAAACCTCTACGAGCAGTACTTC CASSVDPGNLYEQYF
TRBJ2-3 TRBV13 NA TRBD2 TGTGCCAGCAGCTTAGGACTAGCGGTAGGCACAGATACGCAGTATTTT CASSLGLAVGTDTQYF
TRBJ1-1 TRBV19 once NA TGTGCCAGTAGTATAGGAGGACAGATCTTTGGGACTGAAGCTTTCTTT CASSIGGQIFGTEAFF
TRBJ1-6 TRBV7-2 NA NA TGTGCCAGCAGCTTAGCGGCAGGGTATAGTTCACCCCTCCACTTT CASSLAAGYSSPLHF
TRBJ1-5 TRBV24-1 NA NA TGTGCCACCAGTGATTTGAACAGCTTCAGCCCCCAGCATTTT CATSDLNSFSPQHF
TRBJ1-4 TRBV6-1 few NA TGTGCCAGCAGTGAAGCTCGGGCAGGGTACAGGGTCCGACGGGCTAATGAAAAACTGTTTTTT CASSEARAGYRVRRANEKLFF
TRBJ2-7 TRBV4-1 once NA TGCGCCAGCAGCCAGGTGGGGACTTCAGAGCAGTACTTC CASSQVGTSEQYF
TRBJ2-3 TRBV6-5 NA NA TGTGCCAGCAGCGGGTACAGGACAGATACGCAGTATTTT CASSGYRTDTQYF
TRBJ2-2 TRBV7-9 NA NA TGTGCCAGCAGCGACACCTTGAAGGGGGACACCGGGGAGCTGTTTTTT CASSDTLKGDTGELFF
TRBJ2-3 TRBV7-8 NA TRBD2 TGTGCCAGCAGCAAAAGCGGGAGGGCCAAAGATACGCAGTATTTT CASSKSGRAKDTQYF
TRBJ1-2 TRBV7-2 NA TRBD1 TGTGCCAGCAGCTTAGAATTTGGTGGACAGGGGACGAATGGCTACACCTTC CASSLEFGGQGTNGYTF
TRBJ1-4 TRBV5-1 few NA TGCGCCAGCAGCCCCCAGGGGCCGGACGAAAAACTGTTTTTT CASSPQGPDEKLFF